The clone carrying this T cell receptor beta chain has a count of ten or more. The data were obtained in a study of neurological immune-mediated disorders. Germline-derived CDR1 and CDR2 are SEHNR and FQNEAQ (reference sequence). Trimming pared 5 bases from V and 2 bases from J, leaving 15 bases between. This CDR3 has 15 amino acids. TCRdb reprocessed the 5' RACE reads via MiXCR and lists one record per CDR3 protein. The table records under 45,000 distinct CDR3 sequences, about 12% of them present only once. Sequenced material: PBMCs. V and J are TRBV7-9 and TRBJ2-5; possible D gene TRBD2, 5 bases. The sequence came from a female donor in good health. The CDR3 is CASSPKRRVQETQYF. The CDR3 nucleotides read TGTGCCAGCAGCCCAAAGAGGCGGGTACAAGAGACCCAGTACTTC.